The 15 T cell receptor beta chains listed next were all sequenced from one sample in a study of beta chain features in type 1 diabetes. Points from the study as a whole: Type 1 diabetes patients had moderately but significantly shorter TCRB CDR3s in all four CD4+ subsets.

Expressed TCRB transcripts were sequenced because the isolated RNA had all been reverse transcribed beforehand. Assay: immunoSEQ multiplex PCR; the TCRdb copy retains only in-frame clones and omits some. The repertoire includes some 270,000 clones, roughly 10% of them detected once, and around 0.017% sits in the top ten. The antigens these receptors bind are not known. The sequencing input was naive CD4+ T cells from blood. The source is a man younger than 40 with type 1 diabetes.

The chain has TRBV4-1 and TRBJ2-3; no firm D call. This CDR3 is built from 14 residues. Germline CDR1 MGHRA, CDR2 YSYEKL. The V gene lost 1 base and the J gene lost 2 bases, with 7 bases spanning the gap. In nucleotides, the CDR3 is TGCGCCAGCAGCCAAGTCGAGTCCACAGATACGCAGTATTTT. This gives the protein CASSQVESTDTQYF.

The chain recombines TRBV28 with TRBJ2-2, with D perhaps matching TRBD2 (6 bases). In germline, CDR1 is MDHEN, CDR2 SYDVKM. This CDR3 region has 14 residues. V lost 4 bases to trimming and J lost 5 bases, with 11 bases between them. The CDR3 here is CASSSGSYTGELFF. In DNA form, the CDR3 reads TGTGCCAGCAGTTCCGGGAGTTATACCGGGGAGCTGTTTTTT.

This clone was seen only a few times. The genes are TRBV28 and TRBJ1-6; possibly TRBD1 for D (5 bases). V was cut by 4 bases and J by 10 bases, with 8 bases left in between. The CDR3 runs to 12 residues. Per the germline V gene, CDR1 is MDHEN and CDR2 is SYDVKM. CDR3 DNA sequence: TGTGCCAGCAGTTCCCAGGGATCACCCCTCCACTTT. Translating it yields CASSSQGSPLHF. Full variable domain (remainder filled in from reference TRBV28 and TRBJ1-6): DVKVTQSSRYLVKRTGEKVFLECVQDMDHENMFWYRQDPGLGLRLIYFSYDVKMKEKGDIPEGYSVSREKKERFSLILESASTNQTSMYLCASSSQGSPLHFGNGTRLTVT.

The chain couples TRBV14 to TRBJ2-3; 7 bases align to TRBD1. J was trimmed by 1 base and V by 4 bases; bases with no gene match: 8. From germline, CDR1 is SGHDN and CDR2 FVKESK. The CDR3 totals 16 residues. The CDR3 bases are TGTGCCAGCAGCCGCAGGGGGACGGTAGGCACAGATACGCAGTATTTT. This gives the protein CASSRRGTVGTDTQYF.

The chain links TRBV7-6 to TRBJ1-2, with TRBD1 matching 9 bases. V shed 5 bases and J 8 bases; nucleotides not matched to a gene: 9. Looked up from germline, CDR1 is SGHVS and CDR2 is FNYEAQ. This CDR3 is built from 14 residues. CDR3: CASSRQGVLSGYTF. In nucleotides, the CDR3 is TGTGCCAGCAGCAGACAGGGGGTCCTTAGCGGCTACACCTTC.

This clone has just a few counts. The V call is TRBV29-1, the J call TRBJ2-3; 12 nucleotides agree with TRBD2. This CDR3 is 14 amino acids long. The ends lost 6 bases at V and 4 bases at J; junction bases unmatched: 5. Germline CDR1 reads SQVTM; CDR2 reads ANQGSEA. In nucleotides, the CDR3 is TGCAGCGTAGCTACTAGCGGGGGGCCAGATACGCAGTATTTT. Amino acids: CSVATSGGPDTQYF.

This clone was seen more than once but under ten times. V usage is TRBV7-8 and J usage is TRBJ1-2; 8 bases match TRBD1. Germline-derived CDR1 and CDR2 are SGHVS and FQNEAQ. The CDR3 loop spans 16 amino acids. Unmatched junction bases numbered 14, after V lost 5 bases and J lost 6 bases. The CDR3 is CASSQYRDTGGNGYTF. CDR3 bases: TGTGCCAGCAGCCAATACCGGGACACAGGGGGAAATGGCTACACCTTC.

CDR3 bases: TGCGCCAGCAGCCCGAACCAGGGAACAAATATCCACTTT. It is translated as CASSPNQGTNIHF. The rearrangement joins TRBV5-1 to TRBJ1-6; possible D gene TRBD1, 5 bases. The V and J ends lost 4 bases and 17 bases respectively, with 19 bases between them. The CDR3 extends over 13 amino acids. Germline lookup yields CDR1 SGHRS and CDR2 YFSETQ. The full variable domain, its missing parts supplied by reference TRBV5-1 and TRBJ1-6, is KAGVTQTPRYLIKTRGQQVTLSCSPISGHRSVSWYQQTPGQGLQFLFEYFSETQRNKGNFPGRFSGRQFSNSRSEMNVSTLELGDSALYLCASSPNQGTNIHFGNGTRLTVT.

This clone was detected only a few times. This rearrangement joins TRBV7-2 to TRBJ1-1; TRBD1 agrees at 7 bases. The germline V gene has CDR1 SGHTA and CDR2 FQGNSA. After removal of 4 bases from V and 0 bases from J, the junction contained 5 bases not matched to a gene. This CDR3 region has 15 residues. CDR3 nucleotides: TGTGCCAGCAGCTACGGAGACAGGGTGAACACTGAAGCTTTCTTT. It is translated as CASSYGDRVNTEAFF.

The chain uses TRBV10-3 and TRBJ1-2; 7 positions match TRBD1. V dropped 10 bases and J dropped 8; count of bases not matched to a gene: 7. The CDR3 spans 11 residues. Germline CDR1 ENHRY, CDR2 SYGVKD. The CDR3 DNA sequence: TGTGCCACCGGACAGGACTTCGGCTACACCTTC. This sequence encodes CATGQDFGYTF.

This chain joins TRBV7-9 and TRBJ2-5, with D perhaps matching TRBD1 (5 bases). V lost 4 bases and J 5 bases, leaving 17 bases between the germline ends. The CDR3 totals 15 residues. Germline V lookup: CDR1 SEHNR, CDR2 FQNEAQ (reference sequence). CDR3 amino acids: CASSSWTSSGETQYF. CDR3 coding DNA: TGTGCCAGCAGCTCATGGACATCCTCCGGGGAGACCCAGTACTTC.

This clone has only a few counts. The V gene is TRBV10-3, the J gene TRBJ2-1, with 11 bases aligning to TRBD2. The CDR3 is made up of 14 amino acids. In germline, CDR1 is ENHRY, CDR2 SYGVKD. The V and J ends lost 10 bases and 3 bases, in that order; junction bases with no gene match: 5. CDR3 sequence (DNA): TGTGCCACCGGACTAGCGGGTTTCTACAATGAGCAGTTCTTC. Translation: CATGLAGFYNEQFF.

The chain uses TRBV4-1 and TRBJ2-7, with D unresolved. V was clipped by 0 bases and J by 3 bases, with 6 bases between them. The length of the CDR3 is 13 residues. Germline loops: CDR1 MGHRA, CDR2 YSYEKL. CDR3 region: CASSQDPIYEQYF. CDR3 bases: TGCGCCAGCAGCCAAGACCCAATCTACGAGCAGTACTTC.

This chain uses TRBV5-1 with TRBJ1-2, with 7 bases that match TRBD1. CDR3 length: 14 amino acids. V trimming: 4 bases; J trimming: 4 bases; junction bases outside the gene matches: 7. Germline V lookup: CDR1 SGHRS, CDR2 YFSETQ. CDR3 sequence reads: CASSEDRRTYGYTF. The DNA for the CDR3 is TGCGCCAGCAGCGAGGACAGGCGAACCTATGGCTACACCTTC.

V usage is TRBV5-1 and J usage is TRBJ1-3; TRBD1 aligns across 7 bases. Germline assignment: CDR1 SGHRS and CDR2 YFSETQ. The CDR3 extends over 16 amino acids. V shed 0 bases, J shed 1 base, and the junction held 4 bases outside the gene matches. The CDR3 DNA sequence: TGCGCCAGCAGCTTGGGTCCAGGGGGATCTGGAAACACCATATATTTT. Encoded protein: CASSLGPGGSGNTIYF.